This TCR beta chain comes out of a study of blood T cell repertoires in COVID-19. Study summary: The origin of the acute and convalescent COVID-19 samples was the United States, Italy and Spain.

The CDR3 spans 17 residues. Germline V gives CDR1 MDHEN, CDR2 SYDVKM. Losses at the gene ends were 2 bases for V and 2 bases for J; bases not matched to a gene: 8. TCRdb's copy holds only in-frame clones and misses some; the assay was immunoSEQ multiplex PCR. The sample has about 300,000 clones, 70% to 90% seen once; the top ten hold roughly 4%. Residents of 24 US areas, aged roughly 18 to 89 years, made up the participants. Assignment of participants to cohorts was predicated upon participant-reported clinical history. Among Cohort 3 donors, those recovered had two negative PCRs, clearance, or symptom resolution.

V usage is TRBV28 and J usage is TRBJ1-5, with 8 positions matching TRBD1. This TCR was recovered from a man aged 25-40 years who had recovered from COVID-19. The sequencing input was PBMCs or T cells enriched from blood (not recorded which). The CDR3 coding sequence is TGTGCCAGCAGTTTAAACGCAGGGGGCTTTGGCAATCAGCCCCAGCATTTT. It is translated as CASSLNAGGFGNQPQHF. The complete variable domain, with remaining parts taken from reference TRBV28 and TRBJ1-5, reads DVKVTQSSRYLVKRTGEKVFLECVQDMDHENMFWYRQDPGLGLRLIYFSYDVKMKEKGDIPEGYSVSREKKERFSLILESASTNQTSMYLCASSLNAGGFGNQPQHFGDGTRLSIL.